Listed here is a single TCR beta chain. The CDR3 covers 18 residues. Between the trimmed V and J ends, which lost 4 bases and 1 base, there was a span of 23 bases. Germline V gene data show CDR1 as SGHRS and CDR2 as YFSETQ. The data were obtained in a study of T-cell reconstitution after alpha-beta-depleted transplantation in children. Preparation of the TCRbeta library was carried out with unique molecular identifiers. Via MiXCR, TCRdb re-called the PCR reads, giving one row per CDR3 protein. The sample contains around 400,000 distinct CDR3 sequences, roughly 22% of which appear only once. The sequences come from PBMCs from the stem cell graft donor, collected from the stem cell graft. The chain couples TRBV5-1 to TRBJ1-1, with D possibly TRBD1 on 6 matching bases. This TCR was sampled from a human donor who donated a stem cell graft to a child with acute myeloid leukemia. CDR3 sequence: CASSAGTSGTPGNTEAFF. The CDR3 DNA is TGCGCCAGCAGCGCGGGGACATCCGGGACACCGGGGAACACTGAAGCTTTCTTT.